Below are 29 T cell receptor beta chains sequenced from a single sample in a study of sequential checkpoint blockade in melanoma. As for treatment: randomized to nivolumab then ipilimumab (arm A) or the reverse (arm B). Data came from immunoSEQ multiplex PCR; TCRdb stores just in-frame clones and leaves some out. The sample consists of under 10,000 clones, 25% to 35% of them appearing once. Sequenced material: tumor tissue (inferred from file names), taken from a patient given nivolumab and ipilimumab in sequence. These receptors were obtained from a human donor with melanoma.

This clone was observed a few times. J is TRBJ2-7 and V is TRBV6-8, with unresolved D. CDR3 length: 14 amino acids. V lost 2 bases and J 1 base, leaving 9 bases between the germline ends. CDR1 is MNHGY, CDR2 SAAAGT, per germline. The CDR3 loop is CASSYRRFSYEQYF. CDR3 DNA sequence: TGTGCCAGCAGTTACCGGCGGTTTTCCTACGAGCAGTACTTC.

V gene TRBV29-1 combines with J gene TRBJ2-7, with 8 bases identical to TRBD2. CDR3 size: 13 residues. Trimming took 4 bases from V and 2 from J; bases not matched to a gene: 4. Germline assignment: CDR1 SQVTM and CDR2 ANQGSEA. The CDR3: CSVVDSGAYEQYF. CDR3 coding DNA: TGCAGCGTTGTGGATAGCGGGGCCTACGAGCAGTACTTC.

This clone occurred a few times. In nucleotides, the CDR3 is TGTGCCAGCAGTTACCGCAAGTTTCACGAGCAGTTCTTC. The encoded protein is CASSYRKFHEQFF. This chain joins TRBV6-7 and TRBJ2-1; D gene ambiguous. TRBV6-7 is an ORF, with its function uncertain. This CDR3 spans 13 amino acids. Trimming removed 2 bases at V and 10 bases at J, with 12 bases between.

This chain links TRBV19 with TRBJ2-1; D is unresolved. The CDR3 length is 11 residues. Trimming cost V 5 bases and J 10 bases, with 9 bases left between them. Germline lookup yields CDR1 LNHDA and CDR2 SQIVND (reference sequence). The CDR3 is CASSGVTEQFF. Here the CDR3 DNA reads TGTGCCAGTAGTGGTGTGACCGAGCAGTTCTTC.

This clone has just a few counts. This chain uses TRBV15 with TRBJ1-2, with 7 bases matching TRBD1. Trimming at V came to 3 bases and at J to 4 bases, leaving 5 bases not matched to a gene. Germline loops: CDR1 LNHNV, CDR2 YYDKDF (reference sequence). CDR3 length: 14 amino acids. In DNA form, the CDR3 reads TGTGCCACCAGCAGTGGGACAGAGGGCTATGGCTACACCTTC. Residues: CATSSGTEGYGYTF. Variable domain in full (rest from reference TRBV15 and TRBJ1-2): DAMVIQNPRYQVTQFGKPVTLSCSQTLNHNVMYWYQQKSSQAPKLLFHYYDKDFNNEADTPDNFQSRRPNTSFCFLDIRSPGLGDTAMYLCATSSGTEGYGYTFGSGTRLTVV.

V and J are TRBV30 and TRBJ1-3; D may be TRBD1 (5 bases). The CDR3 has 13 residues. Germline CDR1 is GTSNPN and CDR2 is SVGIG (reference sequence). The V end was cut by 8 bases, the J end by 4 bases, with 15 bases between. The DNA for the CDR3 is TGTGCCCGCACCGGGACGTCGGGAAACACCATATATTTT. This gives the protein CARTGTSGNTIYF.

This clone was seen a handful of times. This chain links TRBV11-3 with TRBJ2-7; the D call may be TRBD1 or TRBD2 (5 bases each). The V end lost 5 bases, the J end lost 1 base, and 18 bases lay between the germline ends. The CDR3 runs 16 residues. Germline-derived CDR1 and CDR2 are SGHNT and YENEEA. CDR3 loop: CASSPYGSQGSYEQYF. For the CDR3, the DNA is TGTGCCAGCAGCCCGTATGGGAGTCAGGGATCCTACGAGCAGTACTTC.

This clone was observed a few times. The chain is built from TRBV6-8 and TRBJ2-2, with 9 bases that match TRBD1. After removal of 10 bases from V and 3 bases from J, the junction contained 6 bases not matched to a gene. This CDR3 has 14 residues. The germline gives CDR1 MNHGY, CDR2 SAAAGT. The DNA for the CDR3 is TGTGCCATAACAGGGGGCGCGGACACCGGGGAGCTGTTTTTT. It yields the protein CAITGGADTGELFF.

Ten or more counts support this clone. V usage is TRBV11-3 and J usage is TRBJ1-2; 8 positions agree with TRBD1. J was trimmed by 2 bases and V by 4 bases; bases with no gene match: 3. CDR3 size: 14 residues. Looked up from germline, CDR1 is SGHNT and CDR2 is YENEEA. CDR3 DNA sequence: TGTGCCAGCAGCTCTGACAGGGGCAACTATGGCTACACCTTC. It encodes CASSSDRGNYGYTF.

The chain recombines TRBV30 with TRBJ1-3, with D perhaps matching TRBD1 (5 bases). V was pared by 0 bases and J by 2 bases, with 11 bases between. Germline loops: CDR1 GTSNPN, CDR2 SVGIG (reference sequence). This CDR3 region has 15 residues. CDR3 loop: CAWSVVGTAGNTIYF. In nucleotides, the CDR3 is TGTGCCTGGAGTGTGGTGGGGACGGCTGGAAACACCATATATTTT.

V usage is TRBV5-1 and J usage is TRBJ2-7, with D hard to call. The CDR3 has 14 residues. Germline loops: CDR1 SGHRS, CDR2 YFSETQ. Trimming cost V 0 bases and J 2 bases, with 9 bases left between them. The CDR3 sequence: CASSLVPHTYEQYF. CDR3 in DNA: TGCGCCAGCAGCTTGGTCCCGCACACCTACGAGCAGTACTTC.

In nucleotides, the CDR3 is TGTGCCAGCTCACCACCCGACAGGGGACGCGCTTTCTTT. It encodes CASSPPDRGRAFF. The chain couples TRBV18 to TRBJ1-1, with TRBD1 identical over 8 bases. With 0 bases clipped from V and 11 bases from J, the junction kept 5 bases outside the gene matches. This CDR3 is built from 13 residues. The germline CDR1 and CDR2 sequences are KGHSH and LQKENI.

This sequence joins TRBV29-1 and TRBJ2-1, with 12 nucleotides matching TRBD2. Germline CDR1 reads SQVTM; CDR2 reads ANQGSEA. CDR3 length: 14 amino acids. V lost 8 bases and J lost 7; bases outside the gene matches: 9. CDR3 DNA sequence: TGCAGCAGCTTTGGGCTAGCGGGAGGGAATGAGCAGTTCTTC. Translating it yields CSSFGLAGGNEQFF.

A few counts support this clone. CDR3 DNA sequence: TGTGCCAGCAGCACGGGCAGGGCAGAGACCCAGTACTTC. Translating it yields CASSTGRAETQYF. The V gene is TRBV7-4, the J gene TRBJ2-5, with D perhaps TRBD1 (5 bases). V dropped 5 bases and J dropped 4 bases, with 11 bases sitting between them. Looked up from germline, CDR1 is SGHVT and CDR2 is SQSDAQ. This CDR3 comprises 13 residues. The variable domain in full, completed from reference TRBV7-4 and TRBJ2-5, reads GAGVSQSPRYKVAKRGRDVALRCDSISGHVTLYWYRQTLGQGSEVLTYSQSDAQRDKSGRPSGRFSAERPERSVSTLKIQRTEQGDSAVYLCASSTGRAETQYFGPGTRLLVL.

The V call is TRBV11-3, the J call TRBJ2-5, with D possibly being TRBD2 (6 bases). The CDR3 is 17 residues long. Trimming left V 3 bases short and J 3 bases short, with 20 bases between. Germline V lookup: CDR1 SGHNT, CDR2 YENEEA. The CDR3 region has the DNA TGTGCCAGCAGCTTTAGCCCGCCGGGACTGACAAAAGAGACCCAGTACTTC. Its protein is CASSFSPPGLTKETQYF.

The chain is built from TRBV4-1 and TRBJ2-1; 7 nucleotides align to TRBD1. Trimming at V came to 4 bases and at J to 0 bases, leaving 6 bases not matched to a gene. Germline CDR1 and CDR2: MGHRA and YSYEKL. The CDR3 extends over 16 amino acids. CDR3 residues: CASSRAWDSSYNEQFF. The DNA of the CDR3 is TGCGCCAGCAGCCGAGCCTGGGACAGCTCCTACAATGAGCAGTTCTTC.

The rearrangement links TRBV29-1 to TRBJ2-1; perhaps TRBD2 as D (7 bases). The CDR3 consists of 12 residues. The V end was cut by 6 bases, the J end by 6 bases, with 12 bases between. The germline V gene has CDR1 SQVTM and CDR2 ANQGSEA. The CDR3 DNA follows: TGCAGCGTGGGGGGGGCTAGCAATGAGCAGTTCTTC. It is translated as CSVGGASNEQFF.

The genes are TRBV19 and TRBJ2-7; TRBD2 matches 10 bases. CDR3 size: 15 residues. Germline values: CDR1 LNHDA, CDR2 SQIVND (reference sequence). V lost 7 bases, J lost 5 bases, and 11 bases stayed unmatched. CDR3 coding DNA: TGTGCCAGTACCGAAAGCGGGAGGGCCACCCACGAGCAGTACTTC. Translation: CASTESGRATHEQYF.

This chain connects TRBV19 to TRBJ2-3, with D perhaps matching TRBD1 (6 bases). V lost 6 bases, J lost 5 bases, and 18 bases lay in between. The length of the CDR3 is 15 residues. Germline-derived CDR1 and CDR2 are LNHDA and SQIVND (reference sequence). The CDR3, as DNA: TGTGCCAGTAGCCCCTGGCTGGACAGAGAAGATACGCAGTATTTT. It yields the protein CASSPWLDREDTQYF.

The rearrangement links TRBV18 to TRBJ2-7; 8 nucleotides match TRBD2. J gave up 5 bases and V 2 bases, and 11 bases lay outside the gene matches. Germline CDR1 is KGHSH and CDR2 is LQKENI. The CDR3 sequence is 16 residues long. The CDR3 nucleotides are TGTGCCAGCTCACCAAGTATAGGGCGGGGGGCCCACGAGCAGTACTTC. This encodes CASSPSIGRGAHEQYF.

This chain links TRBV19 with TRBJ2-3, with 8 bases lining up with TRBD2. Germline loops: CDR1 LNHDA, CDR2 SQIVND (reference sequence). CDR3 length: 15 residues. The V segment lost 6 bases and the J segment 2 bases; nucleotides outside the gene matches: 7. The CDR3: CASSVTSGYTDTQYF. Written as DNA, the CDR3 is TGTGCCAGTAGCGTCACTAGCGGATACACAGATACGCAGTATTTT.

The chain carries TRBV19 and TRBJ2-1, with 12 bases lining up with TRBD2. This CDR3 is built from 15 residues. CDR1 is LNHDA, CDR2 SQIVND, per germline (reference sequence). The J segment lost 9 bases and the V segment lost 6 bases, leaving 9 bases of the junction unmatched. The CDR3 DNA sequence: TGTGCCAGTAGCTGGACTAGCGGGACGCTAAGTGAGCAGTTCTTC. Its translation is CASSWTSGTLSEQFF. Looking up the rest from reference TRBV19 and TRBJ2-1 gives the full variable domain: DGGITQSPKYLFRKEGQNVTLSCEQNLNHDAMYWYRQDPGQGLRLIYYSQIVNDFQKGDIAEGYSVSREKKESFPLTVTSAQKNPTAFYLCASSWTSGTLSEQFFGPGTRLTVL.

The rearrangement uses TRBV10-2 and TRBJ2-2, with 9 bases aligning to TRBD2. V gave up 7 bases and J gave up 4 bases; unmatched junction bases: 4. There are 14 residues in the CDR3. CDR1 and CDR2 from the germline V gene are WSHSY and SAAADI. CDR3 region: CASTPSGTTGELFF. The CDR3 nucleotides read TGCGCCAGCACCCCTAGCGGGACCACCGGGGAGCTGTTTTTT.

This clone was observed at least ten times. This chain connects TRBV9 to TRBJ2-2, with TRBD2 matching 7 bases. Losses at the gene ends were 5 bases for V and 1 base for J; bases not matched to a gene: 2. CDR1 is SGDLS, CDR2 YYNGEE, per germline. The CDR3 covers 14 residues. CDR3 DNA: TGTGCCAGCAGGGGAGGGCTGAACACCGGGGAGCTGTTTTTT. This gives the protein CASRGGLNTGELFF.

In this sample, this clone turned up many times. The rearrangement joins TRBV11-3 to TRBJ2-3; the D gene is possibly TRBD2 (7 bases). The CDR3 totals 15 residues. Germline CDR1 and CDR2: SGHNT and YENEEA. V was cut by 2 bases and J by 4 bases, with 13 bases left in between. The CDR3 loop reads CASSLFGGQADTQYF. CDR3 DNA sequence: TGTGCCAGCAGCTTATTCGGGGGGCAGGCAGATACGCAGTATTTT.

This chain joins TRBV19 and TRBJ2-5; 10 bases align to TRBD2. The CDR3 totals 13 residues. The trim removed 7 bases at V and 9 bases at J, leaving 8 bases unmatched. Germline V lookup: CDR1 LNHDA, CDR2 SQIVND (reference sequence). For the CDR3, the DNA is TGTGCCAGTACCCCTAGCGGGGGCCCAGCCCAGTACTTC. Translating gives CASTPSGGPAQYF.

The V gene is TRBV5-1, the J gene TRBJ2-5; D is ambiguous. V dropped 3 bases and J dropped 0 bases, with 9 bases sitting between them. Per germline, CDR1 SGHRS and CDR2 YFSETQ. The CDR3 contains 14 residues. This CDR3 is CASSYRTDQETQYF. As DNA, the CDR3 is TGCGCCAGCAGCTATAGGACGGACCAAGAGACCCAGTACTTC.

This clone was counted at least ten times. The chain recombines TRBV6-7 with TRBJ2-7, with D uncertain. TRBV6-7 is marked as an open reading frame, function uncertain. The CDR3 runs to 11 residues. Trimming shortened V by 3 bases and J by 6 bases, and 6 bases separated the two germline ends. This CDR3 reads CASSYTVEQYF. The CDR3 DNA follows: TGTGCCAGCAGTTATACCGTCGAGCAGTACTTC.

The chain combines TRBV19 with TRBJ1-2; 7 bases agree with TRBD1. The J segment lost 1 base and the V segment lost 6 bases, leaving 8 bases of the junction unmatched. The CDR3 is 15 amino acids. The V gene's germline CDR1 is LNHDA and CDR2 SQIVND (reference sequence). CDR3 DNA sequence: TGTGCCAGTAGACCGACGTGGGACAGTAACTATGGCTACACCTTC. It is translated as CASRPTWDSNYGYTF.